The 8 T cell receptor beta chains given below trace back to one sample, sequenced in a study of cytomegalovirus exposure and HLA in healthy donors. Primers: 60 Vbeta forward and 13 Jbeta reverse. The method was immunoSEQ multiplex PCR; TCRdb's version includes in-frame clones alone and lacks a portion of them. The sample yields roughly 130,000 clones, 65% to 75% seen once. The sequenced sample was PBMCs. These receptors all come from a woman aged 50 to 60 in good health and CMV-seropositive.

As for this clone: The junction departs from germline at one end; a sequencing error may be responsible. The chain uses TRBV11-3 and TRBJ2-1; D may be TRBD2 (5 bases). The CDR3 has 12 amino acids. The V gene's germline CDR1 is SGHNT and CDR2 YENEEA. As DNA, the CDR3 is TGTGCCAGCAGCTTAGATCGGGATGGGCAGCTCTTC. It specifies CASSLDRDGQLF.

The V and J genes are TRBV7-9 and TRBJ2-2, with TRBD2 as a possible D gene (6 bases). Trimming stripped 2 bases from V and 4 bases from J, with 11 bases between. Looked up from germline, CDR1 is SEHNR and CDR2 is FQNEAQ (reference sequence). CDR3 length: 15 amino acids. The CDR3 sequence is CASSLHGGATGELFF. DNA for the CDR3: TGTGCCAGCAGCTTACACGGGGGTGCCACCGGGGAGCTGTTTTTT.

The chain carries TRBV2 and TRBJ2-1, with D perhaps matching TRBD2 (5 bases). This CDR3 is built from 16 residues. Germline V gene lookup returns CDR1 SNHLY and CDR2 FYNNEI. Trimming took 4 bases from V and 0 from J, leaving 13 bases between them. The CDR3 region has the DNA TGTGCCAGCAGTGGGTCTGCTGGGAGCTCCTACAATGAGCAGTTCTTC. Amino acids: CASSGSAGSSYNEQFF. Looking up the rest from reference TRBV2 and TRBJ2-1 gives the full variable domain: EPEVTQTPSHQVTQMGQEVILRCVPISNHLYFYWYRQILGQKVEFLVSFYNNEISEKSEIFDDQFSVERPDGSNFTLKIRSTKLEDSAMYFCASSGSAGSSYNEQFFGPGTRLTVL.

The gene calls are TRBV10-1 and TRBJ1-5; 8 bases align to TRBD1. The CDR3 spans 15 residues. The J segment lost 9 bases and the V segment lost 9 bases, leaving 16 bases of the junction unmatched. Per the germline V gene, CDR1 is WNHNN and CDR2 is SYGVQD (reference sequence). The CDR3 DNA follows: TGCGCCAGGACTCCTAGGACAGGGCTAAGCAGGCCCCAGCATTTT. Translation: CARTPRTGLSRPQHF.

This clone was seen more than once but under ten times. The rearrangement links TRBV7-2 to TRBJ2-1; unclear D gene. The CDR3 has 12 residues. CDR1 and CDR2 from the germline V gene are SGHTA and FQGNSA. V dropped 5 bases and J dropped 10 bases, with 12 bases sitting between them. Here the CDR3 reads CASSRGGVEQFF. The CDR3 DNA follows: TGTGCCAGCAGCCGAGGCGGCGTAGAGCAGTTCTTC.

This clone was observed once. The chain has TRBV7-6 and TRBJ2-3; 8 bases fit TRBD1. The J segment lost 2 bases and the V segment lost 2 bases, leaving 3 bases of the junction unmatched. CDR1 is SGHVS, CDR2 FNYEAQ, per germline. CDR3 length: 15 amino acids. The CDR3 loop reads CASSLRTGSTDTQYF. For the CDR3, the DNA is TGTGCCAGCAGCTTAAGGACAGGGTCCACAGATACGCAGTATTTT.

The V call is TRBV18, the J call TRBJ1-4; weak D call: TRBD1 (5 bases). Trimming took off 3 bases at V and 4 bases at J, with 15 bases between the two ends. Germline CDR1 reads KGHSH; CDR2 reads LQKENI. There are 16 residues in the CDR3. The CDR3 DNA is TGTGCCAGCTCACCTGCCCCTCCAGGGCATAATGAAAAACTGTTTTTT. The encoded protein is CASSPAPPGHNEKLFF.

This chain links TRBV15 with TRBJ1-1; D might be TRBD1 (5 bases). The germline V gene has CDR1 LNHNV and CDR2 YYDKDF (reference sequence). Trimming pared 0 bases from V and 1 base from J, leaving 12 bases between. The CDR3 contains 16 residues. The CDR3 protein is CATSRDLQGWNTEAFF. CDR3 DNA: TGTGCCACCAGCAGAGATCTTCAGGGATGGAACACTGAAGCTTTCTTT. Full variable domain (missing parts from reference TRBV15 and TRBJ1-1): DAMVIQNPRYQVTQFGKPVTLSCSQTLNHNVMYWYQQKSSQAPKLLFHYYDKDFNNEADTPDNFQSRRPNTSFCFLDIRSPGLGDTAMYLCATSRDLQGWNTEAFFGQGTRLTVV.